These 31 T cell receptor beta chains originate from one sample sequenced in a study of shared clonotypes between healthy human individuals. Profiled with immunoSEQ multiplex PCR; TCRdb holds only in-frame clones, not every one. The sample has millions of clones; just over 90% are singletons. Specimen: naive CD4+ T cells from PBMCs. Regarding subset: CD45RA+ positively selected. The receptors here all came from a man between 18 and 35 years old in good health. Some clones in this sample may be carry-over from other donors' samples.

V gene TRBV5-1 combines with J gene TRBJ2-1; 11 bases fit TRBD2. The CDR3 is made up of 16 amino acids. Germline V CDR1 and CDR2: SGHRS, YFSETQ. Trimming took 2 bases from V and 7 from J; bases not matched to a gene: 8. CDR3 loop: CASSLVAGGPGNEQFF. The CDR3 region has the DNA TGCGCCAGCAGCTTAGTAGCGGGAGGGCCCGGAAATGAGCAGTTCTTC.

In the case of this clone: The same CDR3 also results from other DNA sequences found in this sample. The chain is built from TRBV6-5 and TRBJ2-7, with D unclear. CDR1 and CDR2 (germline): MNHEY, SVGAGI. This CDR3 comprises 14 residues. Trimming took 0 bases from V and 3 from J, leaving 9 bases between them. For the CDR3, the DNA is TGTGCCAGCAGTTACTCCCCGGGCGGCTACGAGCAGTACTTC. Translation: CASSYSPGGYEQYF.

The chain combines TRBV28 with TRBJ2-1, with D hard to call. Germline lookup yields CDR1 MDHEN and CDR2 SYDVKM. Trimming left V 4 bases short and J 3 bases short, with 10 bases between. The CDR3 extends over 14 amino acids. CDR3 residues: CASSYSLGYNEQFF. DNA for the CDR3: TGTGCCAGCAGTTACAGTTTGGGCTACAATGAGCAGTTCTTC.

Only one count was recorded for this clone. The rearrangement links TRBV5-1 to TRBJ2-7; D is possibly TRBD1 (6 bases). There are 14 residues in the CDR3. V lost 1 base and J 5 bases, leaving 13 bases between the germline ends. Germline-derived CDR1 and CDR2 are SGHRS and YFSETQ. Here the CDR3 reads CASSLQGRGDEQYF. Here the CDR3 DNA reads TGCGCCAGCAGCTTGCAAGGCAGGGGTGACGAGCAGTACTTC.

This chain links TRBV11-2 with TRBJ2-5; 7 bases align to TRBD2. The CDR3 sequence is 16 residues long. CDR1 is SGHAT, CDR2 FQNNGV, per germline. J was trimmed by 5 bases and V by 1 base; bases with no gene match: 10. The chain's CDR3 is CASSLGTRGNWETQYF. CDR3 nucleotides: TGTGCCAGCAGCTTAGGGACTAGGGGTAATTGGGAGACCCAGTACTTC.

The rearrangement joins TRBV7-9 to TRBJ1-4; 7 bases are a match to TRBD1. Germline V lookup: CDR1 SEHNR, CDR2 FQNEAQ (reference sequence). J lost 0 bases, V lost 4 bases, and 5 bases had no gene match. This CDR3 is built from 16 residues. CDR3 bases: TGTGCCAGCAGCTGGGGGCAGGGGGCAACTAATGAAAAACTGTTTTTT. Amino acid sequence: CASSWGQGATNEKLFF. Looking up the rest from reference TRBV7-9 and TRBJ1-4 gives the full variable domain: DTGVSQNPRHKITKRGQNVTFRCDPISEHNRLYWYRQTLGQGPEFLTYFQNEAQLEKSRLLSDRFSAERPKGSFSTLEIQRTEQGDSAMYLCASSWGQGATNEKLFFGSGTQLSVL.

This chain joins TRBV28 and TRBJ1-2; 7 nucleotides match TRBD1. The ends lost 7 bases at V and 8 bases at J; junction bases unmatched: 10. Germline CDR1 reads MDHEN; CDR2 reads SYDVKM. The CDR3 runs to 13 residues. The CDR3 bases are TGTGCCAGCATTACCACAGGGGCGGCGGGCTACACCTTC. Encoded protein: CASITTGAAGYTF.

The chain joins TRBV29-1 to TRBJ2-1; 8 bases match TRBD2. Looked up from germline, CDR1 is SQVTM and CDR2 is ANQGSEA. The CDR3 length is 16 residues. V shed 5 bases and J 2 bases; nucleotides not matched to a gene: 11. The CDR3 reads CSVIPLGGRPYNEQFF. CDR3 in DNA: TGCAGCGTTATCCCTCTTGGCGGGAGGCCCTACAATGAGCAGTTCTTC.

This chain links TRBV11-2 with TRBJ2-7; D is undetermined. This CDR3 is 14 amino acids long. The germline V and J ends were trimmed by 3 bases and 7 bases, with 16 bases remaining between them. From germline, CDR1 is SGHAT and CDR2 FQNNGV. The DNA for the CDR3 is TGTGCCAGCAGCTTCGGGTCTCCCCAGTTTGAGCAGTACTTC. This gives the protein CASSFGSPQFEQYF. Together with reference TRBV11-2 and TRBJ2-7, the CDR3 gives the full variable domain: EAGVAQSPRYKIIEKRQSVAFWCNPISGHATLYWYQQILGQGPKLLIQFQNNGVVDDSQLPKDRFSAERLKGVDSTLKIQPAKLEDSAVYLCASSFGSPQFEQYFGPGTRLTVT.

In regard to this clone: This same CDR3 is encoded by further DNA sequences in the sample. The V gene is TRBV28, the J gene TRBJ1-1, with a weak D call TRBD1 (5 bases). The CDR3 is made up of 13 amino acids. Germline lookup yields CDR1 MDHEN and CDR2 SYDVKM. V was pared by 2 bases and J by 4 bases, with 8 bases between. The chain's CDR3 is CASSLRGGTEAFF. The DNA for the CDR3 is TGTGCCAGCAGTTTAAGGGGCGGCACTGAAGCTTTCTTT. Supplemented by reference TRBV28 and TRBJ1-1, the full variable domain reads DVKVTQSSRYLVKRTGEKVFLECVQDMDHENMFWYRQDPGLGLRLIYFSYDVKMKEKGDIPEGYSVSREKKERFSLILESASTNQTSMYLCASSLRGGTEAFFGQGTRLTVV.

Comment on this clone: This sample also contains other DNA sequences that code for the same CDR3. The chain carries TRBV6-5 and TRBJ2-7, with D perhaps TRBD1 or TRBD2 (5 bases each). CDR1 is MNHEY and CDR2 is SVGAGI in the germline V gene. Deletions cut 0 bases from V and 6 bases from J, with 9 bases between. The CDR3 loop spans 13 amino acids. The CDR3 coding sequence is TGTGCCAGCAGTTACTCGAGGGGATCCGAGCAGTACTTC. It translates to CASSYSRGSEQYF.

As for this clone: This specimen includes other DNA sequences encoding the same CDR3. This sequence joins TRBV5-1 and TRBJ2-7, with 7 bases fitting TRBD1. Germline-derived CDR1 and CDR2 are SGHRS and YFSETQ. The length of the CDR3 is 14 residues. Trimming cost V 0 bases and J 3 bases; bases outside gene matches: 3. The CDR3 nucleotides are TGCGCCAGCAGCTTGGGACAGGGAAACTACGAGCAGTACTTC. This encodes CASSLGQGNYEQYF. The whole variable domain, remainder taken from reference TRBV5-1 and TRBJ2-7, is KAGVTQTPRYLIKTRGQQVTLSCSPISGHRSVSWYQQTPGQGLQFLFEYFSETQRNKGNFPGRFSGRQFSNSRSEMNVSTLELGDSALYLCASSLGQGNYEQYFGPGTRLTVT.

Details on this clone: Other DNA sequences in this sample translate to the same CDR3. This chain uses TRBV5-1 with TRBJ2-5; D is uncertain. The CDR3 consists of 12 residues. The V and J ends lost 4 bases and 3 bases respectively, with 7 bases between them. Germline assignment: CDR1 SGHRS and CDR2 YFSETQ. CDR3 region: CASSAEKETQYF. The CDR3 DNA sequence: TGCGCCAGCAGCGCGGAGAAAGAGACCCAGTACTTC. Looking up the rest from reference TRBV5-1 and TRBJ2-5 gives the full variable domain: KAGVTQTPRYLIKTRGQQVTLSCSPISGHRSVSWYQQTPGQGLQFLFEYFSETQRNKGNFPGRFSGRQFSNSRSEMNVSTLELGDSALYLCASSAEKETQYFGPGTRLLVL.

This chain joins TRBV7-2 and TRBJ1-3; 9 bases align to TRBD1. The CDR3 is 17 residues long. Germline V CDR1 and CDR2: SGHTA, FQGNSA. V shed 1 base, J shed 0 bases, and the junction held 4 bases outside the gene matches. The CDR3 DNA is TGTGCCAGCAGCTTAGAGGGGACAGGGCGCTCTGGAAACACCATATATTTT. Translating gives CASSLEGTGRSGNTIYF.

V and J are TRBV7-9 and TRBJ1-2, with unresolved D. V lost 4 bases and J 1 base, leaving 13 bases between the germline ends. The CDR3 consists of 15 residues. CDR1 is SEHNR and CDR2 is FQNEAQ in the germline V gene (reference sequence). The CDR3 is CASSSLTPLNYGYTF. The CDR3 DNA follows: TGTGCCAGCAGCTCTCTGACCCCACTTAACTATGGCTACACCTTC. Based on the CDR3 plus reference TRBV7-9 and TRBJ1-2, the full variable domain is DTGVSQNPRHKITKRGQNVTFRCDPISEHNRLYWYRQTLGQGPEFLTYFQNEAQLEKSRLLSDRFSAERPKGSFSTLEIQRTEQGDSAMYLCASSSLTPLNYGYTFGSGTRLTVV.

This clone showed up just once. The V gene is TRBV4-3, the J gene TRBJ2-1; the match to TRBD2 covers 15 bases. This CDR3 comprises 17 residues. Germline V lookup: CDR1 LGHNA, CDR2 YSLEER. Germline trimming cut 1 base from V and 9 bases from J; bases unmatched to any gene: 7. The chain's CDR3 is CASSQVGLAGGPGEQFF. The CDR3 region has the DNA TGCGCCAGCAGCCAAGTCGGACTAGCGGGAGGGCCGGGTGAGCAGTTCTTC.

This sequence joins TRBV7-3 and TRBJ2-2, with a possible D match to TRBD2 (5 bases). Trimming removed 5 bases at V and 9 bases at J, with 19 bases between. The CDR3 totals 15 residues. The V gene's germline CDR1 is SGHTA and CDR2 FQGTGA. The CDR3 coding sequence is TGTGCCAGCAGCCCCCGACCAGATCGGGATCGGGAGCTGTTTTTT. Its protein is CASSPRPDRDRELFF.

This clone was detected only once. CDR3 in amino acids: CASRKGDEQFF. For the CDR3, the DNA is TGTGCCAGCAGAAAGGGGGATGAGCAGTTCTTC. The rearrangement links TRBV5-4 to TRBJ2-1, with D perhaps matching TRBD1 (6 bases). This CDR3 has 11 amino acids. The V gene's germline CDR1 is SGHNT and CDR2 YYREEE (reference sequence). V shed 5 bases and J shed 8 bases, with 8 bases lying between them.

V gene TRBV5-1 combines with J gene TRBJ2-1; TRBD1 matches at 10 bases. Germline CDR1 SGHRS, CDR2 YFSETQ. J lost 6 bases, V lost 4 bases, and 7 bases had no gene match. CDR3 length equals 15 residues. CDR3 in DNA: TGCGCCAGCAGCACAGACAGGGGGCGCGGCAATGAGCAGTTCTTC. It is translated as CASSTDRGRGNEQFF. The full variable domain, with the rest looked up from reference TRBV5-1 and TRBJ2-1, is KAGVTQTPRYLIKTRGQQVTLSCSPISGHRSVSWYQQTPGQGLQFLFEYFSETQRNKGNFPGRFSGRQFSNSRSEMNVSTLELGDSALYLCASSTDRGRGNEQFFGPGTRLTVL.

The chain carries TRBV30 and TRBJ1-2; TRBD1 agrees at 8 bases. With V trimmed by 2 bases and J by 5 bases, 1 base remained unmatched. This CDR3 contains 12 residues. Germline V gene lookup returns CDR1 GTSNPN and CDR2 SVGIG (reference sequence). In DNA, the CDR3 is TGTGCCTGGAGTAGGACAGGGTATGGCTACACCTTC. Protein sequence: CAWSRTGYGYTF.

The gene calls are TRBV30 and TRBJ1-2; the match to TRBD1 covers 7 bases. The trim removed 3 bases at V and 2 bases at J, leaving 9 bases unmatched. The CDR3 contains 15 residues. The germline V gene encodes CDR1 GTSNPN and CDR2 SVGIG (reference sequence). CDR3 sequence (DNA): TGTGCCTGGAGAAGACCAACAGGGGCGAACTATGGCTACACCTTC. Amino acids: CAWRRPTGANYGYTF.

The chain is built from TRBV15 and TRBJ1-2; no firm D call. This CDR3 is 15 amino acids long. Trimming shortened V by 5 bases and J by 4 bases, and 17 bases separated the two germline ends. Germline CDR1 LNHNV, CDR2 YYDKDF (reference sequence). The DNA for the CDR3 is TGTGCCACCAGCCGTGCTCGAAGGGATTCCTATGGCTACACCTTC. It translates to CATSRARRDSYGYTF.

The chain combines TRBV5-1 with TRBJ2-3; maybe TRBD2 (6 bases). The germline V and J ends were trimmed by 2 bases and 4 bases, with 11 bases remaining between them. Germline values: CDR1 SGHRS, CDR2 YFSETQ. The CDR3 is 14 residues long. DNA for the CDR3: TGCGCCAGCAGCTTTCTAGCGTGGCCAGATACGCAGTATTTT. Residues: CASSFLAWPDTQYF.

The chain couples TRBV9 to TRBJ2-3; weak D call: TRBD1 (6 bases). V lost 9 bases and J lost 3, with 20 bases in between. This CDR3 is built from 15 residues. The germline V gene encodes CDR1 SGDLS and CDR2 YYNGEE. CDR3 region: CATQRGSSSTDTQYF. As DNA, the CDR3 is TGTGCCACTCAGAGGGGGAGCAGCAGTACAGATACGCAGTATTTT.

This clone was seen more than once but under ten times. The chain is built from TRBV7-2 and TRBJ1-3, with a weak D call TRBD1 (5 bases). Germline V lookup: CDR1 SGHTA, CDR2 FQGNSA. This CDR3 contains 14 residues. Trimming pared 5 bases from V and 4 bases from J, leaving 12 bases between. The CDR3 loop reads CASSADGAGNTIYF. The CDR3, as DNA: TGTGCCAGCAGCGCCGACGGGGCCGGAAACACCATATATTTT.

The chain has TRBV6-5 and TRBJ1-1; D not certain. The CDR3 totals 11 residues. V was pared by 9 bases and J by 0 bases, with 5 bases between. Germline V CDR1 and CDR2: MNHEY, SVGAGI. The CDR3, as DNA: TGTGCCAGTTGGATGAACACTGAAGCTTTCTTT. Its translation: CASWMNTEAFF.

The chain has TRBV2 and TRBJ2-5; TRBD2 might be the D (5 bases). Germline V CDR1 and CDR2: SNHLY, FYNNEI. V was shortened by 6 bases and J by 4 bases, with 18 bases between the two germline ends. This CDR3 is built from 15 residues. CDR3 sequence (DNA): TGTGCCAGCAGCCCCCCCGGCGGGTGGAGAGAGACCCAGTACTTC. This translates into CASSPPGGWRETQYF.

Concerning this clone itself: Other DNA sequences within the sample encode an identical CDR3. This chain joins TRBV28 and TRBJ2-7; D unresolved. V gave up 6 bases and J gave up 3 bases, with 6 bases separating them. The germline V gene encodes CDR1 MDHEN and CDR2 SYDVKM. The CDR3 has 11 residues. CDR3 amino acids: CASSRYYEQYF. Written as DNA, the CDR3 is TGTGCCAGCAGCAGATACTACGAGCAGTACTTC. The full variable domain, completed using reference TRBV28 and TRBJ2-7, is DVKVTQSSRYLVKRTGEKVFLECVQDMDHENMFWYRQDPGLGLRLIYFSYDVKMKEKGDIPEGYSVSREKKERFSLILESASTNQTSMYLCASSRYYEQYFGPGTRLTVT.

The chain uses TRBV5-1 and TRBJ2-2; TRBD1 is a possible D gene (6 bases). The CDR3 has 15 residues. Germline assignment: CDR1 SGHRS and CDR2 YFSETQ. The ends were cut back, 3 bases at V and 6 bases at J, with 15 bases in the middle. The CDR3 region has the DNA TGCGCCAGCAGCTCCGGGACAAAGGAGCCCGGGGAGCTGTTTTTT. Translated, it gives CASSSGTKEPGELFF. Drawing the rest from reference TRBV5-1 and TRBJ2-2, the complete variable domain is KAGVTQTPRYLIKTRGQQVTLSCSPISGHRSVSWYQQTPGQGLQFLFEYFSETQRNKGNFPGRFSGRQFSNSRSEMNVSTLELGDSALYLCASSSGTKEPGELFFGEGSRLTVL.

This clone was counted only a few times. V is TRBV27 and J is TRBJ1-1, with 7 bases identical to TRBD1. After removal of 2 bases from V and 8 bases from J, the junction contained 11 bases not matched to a gene. The CDR3 spans 15 residues. Germline loops: CDR1 MNHEY, CDR2 SMNVEV (reference sequence). CDR3 residues: CASSLRWRGLGEAFF. DNA of the CDR3: TGTGCCAGCAGTTTAAGATGGAGGGGGCTGGGGGAAGCTTTCTTT.

The CDR3 sequence: CASSSTGLAGVSYEQYF. CDR3 bases: TGTGCCAGCAGTTCCACCGGACTAGCGGGAGTATCCTACGAGCAGTACTTC. The chain has TRBV28 and TRBJ2-7, with TRBD2 matching over 13 bases. With V trimmed by 4 bases and J by 1 base, 7 bases remained unmatched. The CDR3 loop spans 17 amino acids. Germline V gene sequence: CDR1 MDHEN, CDR2 SYDVKM.